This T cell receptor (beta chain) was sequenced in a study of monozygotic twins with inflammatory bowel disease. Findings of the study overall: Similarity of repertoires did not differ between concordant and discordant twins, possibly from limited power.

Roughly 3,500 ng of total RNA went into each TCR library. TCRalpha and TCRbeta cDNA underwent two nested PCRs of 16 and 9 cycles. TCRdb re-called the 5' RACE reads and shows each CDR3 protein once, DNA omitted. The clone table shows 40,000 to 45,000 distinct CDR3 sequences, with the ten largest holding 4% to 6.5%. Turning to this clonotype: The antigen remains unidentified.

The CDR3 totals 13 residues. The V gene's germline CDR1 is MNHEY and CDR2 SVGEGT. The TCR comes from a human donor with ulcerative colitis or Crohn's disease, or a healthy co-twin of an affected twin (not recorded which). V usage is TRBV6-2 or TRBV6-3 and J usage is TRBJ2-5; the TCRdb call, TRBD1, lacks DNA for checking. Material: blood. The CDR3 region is CASRDRNQETQYF.